The present entry profiles one T cell receptor (beta chain) with its context. The target antigen is unknown. The germline CDR1 and CDR2 sequences are SGHTA and FQGNSA. This CDR3 contains 15 residues. With V trimmed by 5 bases and J by 7 bases, 11 bases remained unmatched. The sample is drawn from a study of T cell clones after liver transplantation. Background on the study: TCRbeta sequencing after a pre-transplant mixed lymphocyte reaction identified graft-donor-reactive clones, later tracked in post-transplant blood.

Study results and caveats: Compared with third party-reactive sequences, donor-reactive ones declined more, independent of withdrawal success.

The method was immunoSEQ multiplex PCR; TCRdb's version includes in-frame clones alone and lacks a portion of them. This sample carries roughly 50,000 clones, around 84% of them seen once, and the ten largest clones take roughly 8.1%. This receptor was identified in a human donor who received a liver transplant. This material consisted of CD4+ T cells from blood, taken before liver transplant. V gene TRBV7-2 combines with J gene TRBJ1-5; TRBD1 matches 7 bases. The CDR3 DNA follows: TGTGCCAGCAGCCCCTTCGACAGGGTGGACCAGCCCCAGCATTTT. This encodes CASSPFDRVDQPQHF.